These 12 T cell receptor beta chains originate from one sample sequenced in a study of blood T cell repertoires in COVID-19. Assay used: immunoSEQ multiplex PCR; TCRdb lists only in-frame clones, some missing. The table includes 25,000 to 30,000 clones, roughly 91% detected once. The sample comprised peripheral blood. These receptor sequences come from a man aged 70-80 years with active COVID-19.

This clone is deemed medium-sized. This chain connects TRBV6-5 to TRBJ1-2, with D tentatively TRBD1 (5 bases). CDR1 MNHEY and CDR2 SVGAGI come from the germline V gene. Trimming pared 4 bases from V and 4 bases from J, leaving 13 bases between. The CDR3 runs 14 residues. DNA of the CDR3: TGTGCCAGCAGTTTGGGGGGGTATCTCTATGGCTACACCTTC. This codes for CASSLGGYLYGYTF.

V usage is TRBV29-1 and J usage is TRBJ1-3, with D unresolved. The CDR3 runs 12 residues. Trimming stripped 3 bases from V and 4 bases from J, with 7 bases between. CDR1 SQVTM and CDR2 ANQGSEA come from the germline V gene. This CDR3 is CSVDGQGNTIYF. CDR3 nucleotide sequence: TGCAGCGTTGATGGGCAGGGAAACACCATATATTTT.

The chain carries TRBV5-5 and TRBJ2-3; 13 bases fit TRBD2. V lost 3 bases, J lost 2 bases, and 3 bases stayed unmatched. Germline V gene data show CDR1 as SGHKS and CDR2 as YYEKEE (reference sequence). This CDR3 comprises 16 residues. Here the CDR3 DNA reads TGTGCCAGCAGCTCCGGGACTAGCGGGGTCACAGATACGCAGTATTTT. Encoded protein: CASSSGTSGVTDTQYF.

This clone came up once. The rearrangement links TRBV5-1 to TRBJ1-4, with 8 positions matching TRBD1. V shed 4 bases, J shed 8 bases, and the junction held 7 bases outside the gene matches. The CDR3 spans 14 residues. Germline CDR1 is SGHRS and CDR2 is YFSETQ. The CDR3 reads CASSIGQGQEKLFF. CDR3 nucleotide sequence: TGCGCCAGCAGCATTGGACAGGGTCAGGAAAAACTGTTTTTT.

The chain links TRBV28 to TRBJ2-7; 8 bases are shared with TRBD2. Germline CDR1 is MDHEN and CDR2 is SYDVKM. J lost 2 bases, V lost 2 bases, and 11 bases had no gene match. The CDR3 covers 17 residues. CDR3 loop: CASSLPRTSLPPYEQYF. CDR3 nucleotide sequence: TGTGCCAGCAGTTTACCGCGGACTAGCCTGCCCCCCTACGAGCAGTACTTC.

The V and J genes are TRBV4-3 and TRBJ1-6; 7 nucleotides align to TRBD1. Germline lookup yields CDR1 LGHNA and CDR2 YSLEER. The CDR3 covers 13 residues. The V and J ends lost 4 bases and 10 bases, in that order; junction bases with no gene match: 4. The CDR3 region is CASSLDRLSPLHF. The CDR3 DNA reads TGCGCCAGCAGCCTGGACAGGCTCTCACCCCTCCACTTT.

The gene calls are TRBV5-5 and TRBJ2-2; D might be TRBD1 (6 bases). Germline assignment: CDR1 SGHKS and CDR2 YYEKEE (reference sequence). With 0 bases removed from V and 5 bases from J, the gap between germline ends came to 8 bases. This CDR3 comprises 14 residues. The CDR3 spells CASSLGQGTGELFF. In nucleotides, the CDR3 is TGTGCCAGCAGCTTGGGGCAGGGGACCGGGGAGCTGTTTTTT.

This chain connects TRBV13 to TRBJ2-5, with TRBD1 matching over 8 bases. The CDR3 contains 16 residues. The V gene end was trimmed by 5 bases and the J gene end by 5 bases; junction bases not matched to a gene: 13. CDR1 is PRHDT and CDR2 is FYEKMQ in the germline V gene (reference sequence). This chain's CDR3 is CASSEAGTGHGETQYF. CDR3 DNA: TGTGCCAGCAGCGAGGCCGGGACAGGCCATGGGGAGACCCAGTACTTC.

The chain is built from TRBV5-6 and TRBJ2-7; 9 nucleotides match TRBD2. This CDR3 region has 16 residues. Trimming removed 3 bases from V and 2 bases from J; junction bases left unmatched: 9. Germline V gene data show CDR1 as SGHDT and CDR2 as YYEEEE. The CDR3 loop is CASSSGPGLAAYEQYF. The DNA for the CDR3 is TGTGCCAGCAGCTCGGGTCCGGGACTAGCCGCCTACGAGCAGTACTTC. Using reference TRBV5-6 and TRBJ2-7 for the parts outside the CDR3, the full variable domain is DAGVTQSPTHLIKTRGQQVTLRCSPKSGHDTVSWYQQALGQGPQFIFQYYEEEERQRGNFPDRFSGHQFPNYSSELNVNALLLGDSALYLCASSSGPGLAAYEQYFGPGTRLTVT.

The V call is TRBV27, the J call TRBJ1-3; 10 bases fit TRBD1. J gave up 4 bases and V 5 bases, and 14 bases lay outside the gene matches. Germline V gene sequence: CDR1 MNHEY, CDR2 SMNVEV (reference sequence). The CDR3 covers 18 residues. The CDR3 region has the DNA TGTGCCAGCAGTCCCCGACAGGGGGCCTCCGGGGACGGAAACACCATATATTTT. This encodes CASSPRQGASGDGNTIYF.

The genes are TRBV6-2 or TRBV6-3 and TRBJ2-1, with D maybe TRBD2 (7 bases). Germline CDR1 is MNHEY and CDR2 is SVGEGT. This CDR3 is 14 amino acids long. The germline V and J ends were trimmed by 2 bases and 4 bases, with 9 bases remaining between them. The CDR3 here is CASSYSGTYNEQFF. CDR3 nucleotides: TGTGCCAGCAGTTACAGCGGGACATACAATGAGCAGTTCTTC.

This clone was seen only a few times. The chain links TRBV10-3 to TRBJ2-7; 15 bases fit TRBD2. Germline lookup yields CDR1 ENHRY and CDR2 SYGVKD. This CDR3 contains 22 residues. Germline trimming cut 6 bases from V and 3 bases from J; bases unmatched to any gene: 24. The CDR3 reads CAIRPSPGLAGGYGILHYEQYF. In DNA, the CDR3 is TGTGCCATCAGGCCCTCCCCTGGACTAGCGGGGGGGTACGGAATCCTTCACTACGAGCAGTACTTC.